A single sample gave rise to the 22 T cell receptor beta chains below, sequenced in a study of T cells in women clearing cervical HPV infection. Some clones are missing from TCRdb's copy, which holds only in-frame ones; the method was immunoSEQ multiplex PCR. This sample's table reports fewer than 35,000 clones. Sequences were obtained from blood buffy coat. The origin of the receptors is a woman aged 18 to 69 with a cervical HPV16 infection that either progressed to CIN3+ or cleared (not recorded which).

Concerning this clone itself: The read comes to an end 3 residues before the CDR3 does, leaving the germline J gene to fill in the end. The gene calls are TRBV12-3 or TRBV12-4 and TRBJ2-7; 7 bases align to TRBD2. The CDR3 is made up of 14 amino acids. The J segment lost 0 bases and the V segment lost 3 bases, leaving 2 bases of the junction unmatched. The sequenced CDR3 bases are TGTGCCAGCAGTTTTAGGACTAGCTCCTACGAG. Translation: CASSFRTSSYE. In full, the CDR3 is CASSFRTSSYEQYF.

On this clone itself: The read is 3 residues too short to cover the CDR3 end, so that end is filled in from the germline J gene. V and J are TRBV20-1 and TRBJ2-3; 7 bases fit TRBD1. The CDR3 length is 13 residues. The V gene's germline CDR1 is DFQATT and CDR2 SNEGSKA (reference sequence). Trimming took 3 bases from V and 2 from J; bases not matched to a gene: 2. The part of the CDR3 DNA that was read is TGCAGTGCTAGGGGACAGTCCACAGATACG. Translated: CSARGQSTDT. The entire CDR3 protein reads CSARGQSTDTQYF.

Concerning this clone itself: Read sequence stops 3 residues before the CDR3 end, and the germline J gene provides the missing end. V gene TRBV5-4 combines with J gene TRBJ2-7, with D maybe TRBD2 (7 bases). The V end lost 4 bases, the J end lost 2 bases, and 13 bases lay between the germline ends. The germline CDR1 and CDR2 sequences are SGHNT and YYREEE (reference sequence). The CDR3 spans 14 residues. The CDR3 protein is CASSPGGRPYEQYF. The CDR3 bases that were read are TGTGCCAGCAGCCCCGGGGGGCGGCCCTACGAG.

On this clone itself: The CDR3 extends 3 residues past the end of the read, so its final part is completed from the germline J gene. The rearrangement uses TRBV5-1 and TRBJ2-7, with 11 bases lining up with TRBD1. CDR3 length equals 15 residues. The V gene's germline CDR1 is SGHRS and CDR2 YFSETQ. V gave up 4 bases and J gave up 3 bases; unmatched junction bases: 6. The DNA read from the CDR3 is TGCGCCAGCAGCCCGGGACAGGGGGAGGTCTACGAG. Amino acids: CASSPGQGEVYE. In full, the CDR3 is CASSPGQGEVYEQYF.

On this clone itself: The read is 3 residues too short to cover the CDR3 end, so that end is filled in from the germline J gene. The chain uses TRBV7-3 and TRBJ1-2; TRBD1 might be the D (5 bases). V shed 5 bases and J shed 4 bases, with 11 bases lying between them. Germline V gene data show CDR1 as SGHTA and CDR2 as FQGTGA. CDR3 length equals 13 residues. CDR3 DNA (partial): TGTGCCAGCAGCCCCCAGGGCGCCTATGGC. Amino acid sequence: CASSPQGAYG. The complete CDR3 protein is CASSPQGAYGYTF. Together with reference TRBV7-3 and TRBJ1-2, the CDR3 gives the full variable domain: GAGVSQTPSNKVTEKGKYVELRCDPISGHTALYWYRQSLGQGPEFLIYFQGTGAADDSGLPNDRFFAVRPEGSVSTLKIQRTERGDSAVYLCASSPQGAYGYTFGSGTRLTVV.

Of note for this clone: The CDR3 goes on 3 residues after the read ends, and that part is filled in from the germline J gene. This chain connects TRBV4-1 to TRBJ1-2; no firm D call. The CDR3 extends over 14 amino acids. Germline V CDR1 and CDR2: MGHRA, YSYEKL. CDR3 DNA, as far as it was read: TGCGCCAGCAGCCAAGAAATAGAAGAACGAGGC. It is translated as CASSQEIEERG. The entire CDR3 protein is CASSQEIEERGYTF.

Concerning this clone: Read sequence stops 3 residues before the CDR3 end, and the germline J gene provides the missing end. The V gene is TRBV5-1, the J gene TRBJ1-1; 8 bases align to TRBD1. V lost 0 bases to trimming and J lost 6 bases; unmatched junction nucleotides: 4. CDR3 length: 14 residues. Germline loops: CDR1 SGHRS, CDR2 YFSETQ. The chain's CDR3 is CASSLEAGGAEAFF. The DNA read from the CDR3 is TGCGCCAGCAGCTTGGAGGCAGGGGGCGCTGAA.

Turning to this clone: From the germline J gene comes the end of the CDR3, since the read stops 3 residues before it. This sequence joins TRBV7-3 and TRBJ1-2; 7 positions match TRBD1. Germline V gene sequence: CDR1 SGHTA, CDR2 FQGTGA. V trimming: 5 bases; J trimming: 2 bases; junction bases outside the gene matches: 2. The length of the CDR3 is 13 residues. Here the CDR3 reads CASSKGQNYGYTF. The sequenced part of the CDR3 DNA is TGTGCCAGCAGCAAGGGACAGAACTATGGC.

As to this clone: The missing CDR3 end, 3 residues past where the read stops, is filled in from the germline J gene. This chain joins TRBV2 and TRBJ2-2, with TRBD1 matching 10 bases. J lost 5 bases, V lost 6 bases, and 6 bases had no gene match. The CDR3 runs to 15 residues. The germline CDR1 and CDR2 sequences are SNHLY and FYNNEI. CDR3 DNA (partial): TGTGCCAGCAGAGGGGACAGGGGAAGGACCGGGGAG. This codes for CASRGDRGRTGE. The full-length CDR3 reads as CASRGDRGRTGELFF. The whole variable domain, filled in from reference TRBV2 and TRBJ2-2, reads EPEVTQTPSHQVTQMGQEVILRCVPISNHLYFYWYRQILGQKVEFLVSFYNNEISEKSEIFDDQFSVERPDGSNFTLKIRSTKLEDSAMYFCASRGDRGRTGELFFGEGSRLTVL.

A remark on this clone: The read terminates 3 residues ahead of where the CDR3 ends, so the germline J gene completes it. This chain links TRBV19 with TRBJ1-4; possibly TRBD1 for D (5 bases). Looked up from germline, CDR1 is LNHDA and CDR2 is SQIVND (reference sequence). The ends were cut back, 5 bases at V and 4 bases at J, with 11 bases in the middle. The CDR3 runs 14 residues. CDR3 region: CASSPTADNEKLFF. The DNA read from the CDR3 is TGTGCCAGTAGTCCGACAGCAGATAATGAAAAA.

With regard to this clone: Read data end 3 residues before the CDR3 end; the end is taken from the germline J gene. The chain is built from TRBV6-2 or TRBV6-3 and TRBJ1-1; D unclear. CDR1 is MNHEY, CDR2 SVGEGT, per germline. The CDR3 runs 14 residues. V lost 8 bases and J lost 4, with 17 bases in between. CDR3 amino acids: CASRGGRLSTEAFF. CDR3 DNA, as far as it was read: TGTGCCAGCCGTGGTGGGCGCCTGAGCACTGAA.

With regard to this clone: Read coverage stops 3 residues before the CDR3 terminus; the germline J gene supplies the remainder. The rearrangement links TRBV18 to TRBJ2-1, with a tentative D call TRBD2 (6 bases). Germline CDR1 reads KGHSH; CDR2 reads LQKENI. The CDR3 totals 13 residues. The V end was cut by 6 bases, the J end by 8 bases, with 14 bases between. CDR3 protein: CASSPDSGDEQFF. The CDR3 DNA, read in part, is TGTGCCAGCTCGCCCGATAGCGGTGATGAG.

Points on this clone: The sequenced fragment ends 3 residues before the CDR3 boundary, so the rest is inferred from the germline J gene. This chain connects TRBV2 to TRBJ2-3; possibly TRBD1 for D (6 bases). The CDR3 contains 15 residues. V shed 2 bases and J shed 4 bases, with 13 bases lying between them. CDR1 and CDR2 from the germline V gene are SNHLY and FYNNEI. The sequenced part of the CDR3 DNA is TGTGCCAGCAGTGAATCACAGCAGGGGCCAGATACG. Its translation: CASSESQQGPDT. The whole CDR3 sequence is CASSESQQGPDTQYF.

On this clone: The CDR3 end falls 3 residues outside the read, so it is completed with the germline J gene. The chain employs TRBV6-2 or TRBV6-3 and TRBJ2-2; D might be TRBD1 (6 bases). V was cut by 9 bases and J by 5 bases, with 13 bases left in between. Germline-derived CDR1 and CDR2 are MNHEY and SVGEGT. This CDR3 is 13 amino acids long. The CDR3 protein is CASADRTTGELFF. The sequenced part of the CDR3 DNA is TGTGCCAGTGCCGACAGGACAACCGGGGAG.

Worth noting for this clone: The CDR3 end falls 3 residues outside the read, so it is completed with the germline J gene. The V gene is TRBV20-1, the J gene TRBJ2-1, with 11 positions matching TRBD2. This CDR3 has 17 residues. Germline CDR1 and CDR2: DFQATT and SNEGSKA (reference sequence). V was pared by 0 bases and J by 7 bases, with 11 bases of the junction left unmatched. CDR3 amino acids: CSARDGGLADLRNEQFF. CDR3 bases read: TGCAGTGCTAGAGATGGGGGACTAGCGGACCTTAGAAATGAG.

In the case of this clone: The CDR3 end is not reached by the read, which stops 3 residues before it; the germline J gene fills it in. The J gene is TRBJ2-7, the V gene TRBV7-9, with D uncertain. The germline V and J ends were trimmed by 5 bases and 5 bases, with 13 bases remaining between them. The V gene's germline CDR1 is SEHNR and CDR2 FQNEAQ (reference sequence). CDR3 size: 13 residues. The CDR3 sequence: CASSLEGWNEQYF. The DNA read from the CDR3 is TGTGCCAGCAGCCTCGAAGGGTGGAACGAG.

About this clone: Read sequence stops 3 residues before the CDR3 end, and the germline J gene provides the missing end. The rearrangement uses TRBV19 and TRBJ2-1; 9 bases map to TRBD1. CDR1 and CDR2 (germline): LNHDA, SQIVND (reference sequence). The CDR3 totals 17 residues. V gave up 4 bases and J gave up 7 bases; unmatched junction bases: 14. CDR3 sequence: CASSTRYRDRVKNEQFF. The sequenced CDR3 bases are TGTGCCAGTAGTACCCGATACCGGGACAGGGTGAAAAATGAG. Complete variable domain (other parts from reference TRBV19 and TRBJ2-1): DGGITQSPKYLFRKEGQNVTLSCEQNLNHDAMYWYRQDPGQGLRLIYYSQIVNDFQKGDIAEGYSVSREKKESFPLTVTSAQKNPTAFYLCASSTRYRDRVKNEQFFGPGTRLTVL.

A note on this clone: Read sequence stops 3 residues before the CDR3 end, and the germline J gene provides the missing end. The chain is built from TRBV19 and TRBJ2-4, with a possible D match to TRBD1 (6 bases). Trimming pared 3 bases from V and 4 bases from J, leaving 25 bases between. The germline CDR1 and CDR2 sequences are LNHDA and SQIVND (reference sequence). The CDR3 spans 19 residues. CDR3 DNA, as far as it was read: TGTGCCAGTAGTATCCCCCCACTTGACAGGCTGGGGCCTAAAAACATT. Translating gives CASSIPPLDRLGPKNI. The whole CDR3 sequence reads CASSIPPLDRLGPKNIQYF.

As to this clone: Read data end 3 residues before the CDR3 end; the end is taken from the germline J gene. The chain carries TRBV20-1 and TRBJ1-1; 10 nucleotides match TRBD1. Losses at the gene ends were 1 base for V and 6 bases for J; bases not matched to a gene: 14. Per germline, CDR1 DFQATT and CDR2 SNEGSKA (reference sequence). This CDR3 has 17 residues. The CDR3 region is CSARGQGAEVTFAEAFF. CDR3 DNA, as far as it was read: TGCAGTGCTAGAGGACAGGGGGCAGAAGTAACATTCGCTGAA.

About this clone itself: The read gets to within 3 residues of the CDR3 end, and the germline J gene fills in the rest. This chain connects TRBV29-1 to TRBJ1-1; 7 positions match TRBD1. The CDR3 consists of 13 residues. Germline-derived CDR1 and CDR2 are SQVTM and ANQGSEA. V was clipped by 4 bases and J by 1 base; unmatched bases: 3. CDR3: CSVAQGKNTEAFF. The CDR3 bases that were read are TGCAGCGTTGCACAGGGGAAGAACACTGAA.

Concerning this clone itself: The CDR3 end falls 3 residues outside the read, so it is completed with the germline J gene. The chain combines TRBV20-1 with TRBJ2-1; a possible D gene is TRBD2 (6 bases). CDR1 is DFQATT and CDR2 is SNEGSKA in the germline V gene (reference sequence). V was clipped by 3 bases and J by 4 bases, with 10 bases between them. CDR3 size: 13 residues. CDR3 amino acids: CSARPGGYNEQFF. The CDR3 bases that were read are TGCAGTGCTAGGCCCGGGGGATACAATGAG.

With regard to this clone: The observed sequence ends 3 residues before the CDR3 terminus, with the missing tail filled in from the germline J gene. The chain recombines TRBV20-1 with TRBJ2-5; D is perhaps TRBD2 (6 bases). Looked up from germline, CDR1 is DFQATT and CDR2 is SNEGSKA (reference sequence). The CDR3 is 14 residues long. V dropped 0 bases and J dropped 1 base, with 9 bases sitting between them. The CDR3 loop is CSARDGGVQETQYF. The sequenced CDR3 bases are TGCAGTGCTAGAGATGGCGGGGTCCAAGAGACC.